Listed here are 15 T cell receptor beta chains from one sample, sequenced in a study of blood T cell repertoires in COVID-19. The repertoire was sequenced with immunoSEQ multiplex PCR; TCRdb's copy has only in-frame clones and lacks some. The table has around 120,000 clones, around 66% seen once; the top ten hold roughly 6%. Sequences were obtained from peripheral blood. All receptors derive from a man aged 80 or over with acute or convalescent COVID-19.

This chain links TRBV29-1 with TRBJ2-1; 7 bases line up with TRBD2. Germline-derived CDR1 and CDR2 are SQVTM and ANQGSEA. Unmatched junction bases numbered 1, after V lost 3 bases and J lost 8 bases. This CDR3 spans 11 amino acids. CDR3 region: CSVDGGDEQFF. CDR3 DNA: TGCAGCGTTGATGGGGGGGATGAGCAGTTCTTC.

CDR3 protein: CASSFEGRGRLFF. Here the CDR3 DNA reads TGTGCCAGCAGTTTTGAGGGAAGGGGGAGACTGTTTTTT. The chain carries TRBV27 and TRBJ1-4; D perhaps matches TRBD1 (6 bases). The CDR3 is 13 amino acids. Trimming left V 3 bases short and J 13 bases short, with 15 bases between. Germline CDR1 is MNHEY and CDR2 is SMNVEV (reference sequence).

The J gene is TRBJ2-3, the V gene TRBV10-2; D gene unclear. V was trimmed by 7 bases and J by 2 bases, leaving 10 bases between them. This CDR3 region has 13 residues. The V gene's germline CDR1 is WSHSY and CDR2 SAAADI. CDR3 residues: CASTLQPTDTQYF. CDR3 bases: TGCGCCAGCACCCTACAGCCCACAGATACGCAGTATTTT.

The chain uses TRBV11-2 and TRBJ2-3; D might be TRBD2 (5 bases). V shed 7 bases and J shed 2 bases, with 7 bases lying between them. This CDR3 is built from 12 residues. Germline V gene lookup returns CDR1 SGHAT and CDR2 FQNNGV. DNA for the CDR3: TGTGCCAGCACCGGACTCACAGATACGCAGTATTTT. This encodes CASTGLTDTQYF.

This chain joins TRBV6-5 and TRBJ1-1; no reliable D call. Germline CDR1 reads MNHEY; CDR2 reads SVGAGI. V was clipped by 6 bases and J by 5 bases, with 13 bases between them. CDR3 length: 13 residues. CDR3 sequence reads: CASSTTPGTEAFF. The DNA for the CDR3 is TGTGCCAGCAGCACCACCCCCGGGACTGAAGCTTTCTTT.

The chain carries TRBV9 and TRBJ2-1; D is undetermined. Germline values: CDR1 SGDLS, CDR2 YYNGEE. The V end lost 3 bases, the J end lost 4 bases, and 8 bases lay between the germline ends. CDR3 length: 13 residues. The CDR3: CASSGLSYNEQFF. CDR3 nucleotides: TGTGCCAGCAGCGGACTGTCTTACAATGAGCAGTTCTTC.

This chain joins TRBV4-3 and TRBJ2-1, with a weak D call TRBD2 (5 bases). Germline V lookup: CDR1 LGHNA, CDR2 YSLEER. This CDR3 is 14 amino acids long. V lost 4 bases, J lost 8 bases, and 15 bases lay in between. The chain's CDR3 is CASSRTPTRDEQFF. CDR3 DNA sequence: TGCGCCAGCAGCCGGACTCCAACTAGGGATGAGCAGTTCTTC.

This clone has more than one count but fewer than ten. V and J are TRBV7-2 and TRBJ1-1; D may be TRBD1 (6 bases). The CDR3 length is 13 residues. Trimming cost V 4 bases and J 1 base, with 7 bases left between them. Germline lookup yields CDR1 SGHTA and CDR2 FQGNSA. The DNA of the CDR3 is TGTGCCAGCAGCTCGGGACAGAACACTGAAGCTTTCTTT. It codes for CASSSGQNTEAFF.

The V call is TRBV4-3, the J call TRBJ2-2; 10 nucleotides line up with TRBD2. V lost 6 bases to trimming and J lost 4 bases; unmatched junction nucleotides: 2. CDR3 length equals 14 residues. Germline V gene sequence: CDR1 LGHNA, CDR2 YSLEER. The CDR3 loop is CASSLAGGTGELFF. The CDR3 DNA reads TGCGCCAGCAGTTTAGCGGGAGGCACCGGGGAGCTGTTTTTT.

This clone was picked up a small number of times. CDR3 in amino acids: CASSLGGGGFGEAFF. DNA for the CDR3: TGTGCCAGCAGCTTAGGCGGCGGGGGGTTTGGTGAGGCTTTCTTT. This chain joins TRBV11-2 and TRBJ1-1; possible D gene TRBD1, 5 bases. This CDR3 is 15 amino acids long. Germline lookup yields CDR1 SGHAT and CDR2 FQNNGV. Deletions cut 1 base from V and 11 bases from J, with 20 bases between.

This chain links TRBV6-5 with TRBJ2-1, with 8 bases that match TRBD1. This CDR3 has 13 residues. Germline assignment: CDR1 MNHEY and CDR2 SVGAGI. V shed 6 bases, J shed 10 bases, and the junction held 8 bases outside the gene matches. Here the CDR3 DNA reads TGTGCCAGCAGCCTAGGACAGGGTCTGGAGCAGTTCTTC. It encodes CASSLGQGLEQFF.

Comments on this clone: At one end the junction does not follow the germline gene, possibly because of a read error. As DNA, the CDR3 is TGTCCCATCTGTCACACGACACGGCCGGAGGGCCGCAATGAGCAGTTCTTC. Amino acid sequence: CPICHTTRPEGRNEQFF. V is TRBV10-3 and J is TRBJ2-1; perhaps TRBD2 as D (6 bases). This CDR3 region has 17 residues. Looked up from germline, CDR1 is ENHRY and CDR2 is SYGVKD.

The table lists this clone with a count of one. The V and J genes are TRBV6-5 and TRBJ2-2; a weak D match, TRBD2 (6 bases). From germline, CDR1 is MNHEY and CDR2 SVGAGI. CDR3 length: 15 residues. V shed 4 bases and J shed 6 bases, with 15 bases lying between them. Here the CDR3 reads CASSSNPGGPGELFF. CDR3 coding DNA: TGTGCCAGCAGTTCTAACCCCGGGGGTCCCGGGGAGCTGTTTTTT.

This clone is a singleton in its sample. The chain carries TRBV28 and TRBJ2-5; 9 nucleotides agree with TRBD2. The CDR3 consists of 15 residues. CDR1 is MDHEN and CDR2 is SYDVKM in the germline V gene. Trimming cost V 6 bases and J 3 bases; bases outside gene matches: 8. CDR3 in amino acids: CASSHRGLAEETQYF. The CDR3 region has the DNA TGTGCCAGCAGCCATCGGGGACTAGCTGAAGAGACCCAGTACTTC.

This clone was observed a few times. V and J are TRBV2 and TRBJ1-5; D perhaps matches TRBD1 (5 bases). Germline V lookup: CDR1 SNHLY, CDR2 FYNNEI. The CDR3 covers 14 residues. Trimming removed 4 bases from V and 4 bases from J, with 11 bases in between. The chain's CDR3 is CASSARTTNQPQHF. CDR3 nucleotides: TGTGCCAGCAGTGCAAGGACAACAAATCAGCCCCAGCATTTT.